What follows is one T cell receptor beta chain and its context. Over chemoradiotherapy, repertoires were sampled more than once. Method: immunoSEQ multiplex PCR; TCRdb's copy keeps in-frame clones and lacks some. The data contain about 11,000 clones, around 70% of them singletons. These data come from a study of chemoradiotherapy in HPV16-positive cancers. Trimming took 0 bases from V and 2 from J, leaving 9 bases between them. Germline assignment: CDR1 KGHSH and CDR2 LQKENI. The CDR3 runs to 15 residues. The chain combines TRBV18 with TRBJ2-3, with D possibly being TRBD2 (6 bases). This clonotype was obtained from a human donor with HPV-associated anogenital cancer. The specimen was collected from a patient who underwent chemoradiotherapy. This chain's CDR3 is CASSPPGTDTDTQYF. CDR3 coding DNA: TGTGCCAGCTCACCACCCGGGACTGACACAGATACGCAGTATTTT.